This T cell receptor (beta chain) was captured in a study of T-cell reconstitution after alpha-beta-depleted transplantation in children. Study outcomes and limitations: After transplant, at about two months, alpha-beta T cells were reportedly derived from several hundred expanded graft clones.

Unique molecular identifiers were built into the TCRbeta library. A single record per CDR3 protein comes from TCRdb applying MiXCR to the PCR reads. In the table there are about 980,000 distinct CDR3 sequences, 25% to 30% of which are singletons. CDR3 size: 13 residues. V shed 6 bases and J 6 bases; nucleotides not matched to a gene: 8. This clonotype was seen more than once but under ten times. Antigen: not known. The chain combines TRBV12-3 or TRBV12-4 with TRBJ2-7; 7 bases align to TRBD1. The clonotype was recovered from a boy under two years old who had a stem cell transplant for SCID, so the T cells may come from the graft donor. This sample comprised PBMCs, mostly from graft donor cells, obtained 360 days after TCRalphabeta/CD19-depleted stem cell transplant. The CDR3 DNA is TGTGCCAGCAGGCCAGGGGGATGGGGCGAGCAGTACTTC. This encodes CASRPGGWGEQYF.